A selection of T cell receptor beta chains follows, all from one sample in a study of cytomegalovirus exposure and HLA in healthy donors. The table came from immunoSEQ multiplex PCR; TCRdb's copy has only in-frame clones and leaves some out. Of more than 90,000 clones in the sample, about 74% were seen once. What was sequenced was PBMCs. These receptors were collected from a man in his thirties or forties in good health and CMV-seropositive. Both conserved end residues are part of each CDR3. D genes are given only for firm matches. Rows may omit the clone size; those that give it use once, few, many or a size class.

DNA | CDR3 | size | J | D | V
TGTGCCAGCAGTTTAAACTACAGGGGCTATGGCTACACCTTC | CASSLNYRGYGYTF | NA | TRBJ1-2 | TRBD1 | TRBV27
TGTGCCAGCAGTTTATATACCCCGCGGACAGGGGATGGCTACACCTTC | CASSLYTPRTGDGYTF | once | TRBJ1-2 | TRBD1 | TRBV27
TGCGCCAGCAGCTTGAGGGGGATGGGTTCCGGGGAGCTGTTTTTT | CASSLRGMGSGELFF | NA | TRBJ2-2 | NA | TRBV5-1
TGTGCCAGCAGTTTCTTCTATGGCTACACCTTC | CASSFFYGYTF | NA | TRBJ1-2 | NA | TRBV28
TGTGCCAGCAGCTTAGGGGCCTCTAATCAGCCCCAGCATTTT | CASSLGASNQPQHF | few | TRBJ1-5 | NA | TRBV7-9
TGTGCCAGCTGCTTACAGTTCACCGGGGAGCTGTTTTTT | CASCLQFTGELFF | NA | TRBJ2-2 | NA | TRBV28
TGTGCCAGCAGTTATGGACAGGGATACACCGGGGAGCTGTTTTTT | CASSYGQGYTGELFF | NA | TRBJ2-2 | TRBD1 | TRBV6-5
TGCGCCAGCAGAGACAGGGGCGGCCTATATGGCTACACCTTC | CASRDRGGLYGYTF | NA | TRBJ1-2 | TRBD1 | TRBV5-1
TGTGCCAGCAGAGACGGACAGGGGAGTGATGGCTACACCTTC | CASRDGQGSDGYTF | NA | TRBJ1-2 | TRBD1 | TRBV28
TGTGCCAGGAATAGCGGGGAAGAGACCCAGTACTTC | CARNSGEETQYF | NA | TRBJ2-5 | TRBD2 | TRBV6-1
TGTGCCAGCAGCGTAAACGGACGATCCGACAGTAAGGGTTACGGCTACACCTTC | CASSVNGRSDSKGYGYTF | NA | TRBJ1-2 | NA | TRBV9
TGTGCCAGCTCACAGGGACAGGGGCTGAAGCCCCAGCATTTT | CASSQGQGLKPQHF | NA | TRBJ1-5 | TRBD1 | TRBV18
TGTGCCAGCAGTTTTGGGGAGAATTCACCCCTCCACTTT | CASSFGENSPLHF | NA | TRBJ1-6 | NA | TRBV27
TGTGCCAGTAGTATAGATAGGGACAGCCCGCGGTACTTC | CASSIDRDSPRYF | NA | TRBJ2-5 | TRBD1 | TRBV19
TGTGCCAGCAGCCGGGACAGCTCCTACGAGCAGTACTTC | CASSRDSSYEQYF | few | TRBJ2-7 | TRBD1 | TRBV11-1
TGTGCCAGCAGCCGACAGGCATCCGAAGCTTTCTTT | CASSRQASEAFF | NA | TRBJ1-1 | NA | TRBV5-6
TGTGCCAGCAGCTTAGCGGGGGTCGGATCGGGGGTACCCGAGCAGTACTTC | CASSLAGVGSGVPEQYF | NA | TRBJ2-7 | NA | TRBV7-9
TGTGCCAGCAGCTTTGGCCAAGTCTACGAGCAGTACTTC | CASSFGQVYEQYF | NA | TRBJ2-7 | NA | TRBV5-6
TGTGCCAGCAGTAAACAGGGGAACACTGAAGCTTTCTTT | CASSKQGNTEAFF | few | TRBJ1-1 | NA | TRBV27
TGTGCCAGCACACCGGGACAGGGCCGCCAGACCCAGTACTTC | CASTPGQGRQTQYF | NA | TRBJ2-5 | TRBD1 | TRBV7-2
TGTGCCAGCAGCGTAGATGGGGCAAATTCACCCCTCCACTTT | CASSVDGANSPLHF | once | TRBJ1-6 | NA | TRBV9
TGTGCCAGCAGTGAAGGGACAGGGTGTTATGAGACCCAGTACTTC | CASSEGTGCYETQYF | once | TRBJ2-5 | TRBD1 | TRBV6-1
TGTGCCAGCAGCAAAGGGGGAGACAGGGGGCATCCAGATACGCAGTATTTT | CASSKGGDRGHPDTQYF | many | TRBJ2-3 | NA | TRBV21-1
TGTGCCTGGAACAACGCCTACGAGCAGTACTTC | CAWNNAYEQYF | NA | TRBJ2-7 | NA | TRBV30
TGTGCCAGCAGTGAAACAAGGACAGGGGGTATCGGGGAGCTGTTTTTT | CASSETRTGGIGELFF | NA | TRBJ2-2 | TRBD1 | TRBV25-1
TGTGCCAGCAGTTTTTCAGGGGGGCGTATGTACGAGCAGTACTTC | CASSFSGGRMYEQYF | NA | TRBJ2-7 | NA | TRBV28
TGTGCCAGCAGTGCACAGGGCCTGTATGGCTACACCTTC | CASSAQGLYGYTF | NA | TRBJ1-2 | NA | TRBV6-1
TGTGCCAGCAGCTTAGGGGCAGCTAACTATGGCTACACCTTC | CASSLGAANYGYTF | once | TRBJ1-2 | NA | TRBV7-9
TGTGCCTGGAGTCTTCGCCGGGGACAGGGGATCTATGGCTACACCTTC | CAWSLRRGQGIYGYTF | NA | TRBJ1-2 | TRBD1 | TRBV30
TGCGCCAGCAGCCAAGATCCTGCGACAGGGCTAGCCAAAAACATTCAGTACTTC | CASSQDPATGLAKNIQYF | NA | TRBJ2-4 | TRBD1 | TRBV4-3
TGTGCCAGCACCCGTTGGGGGGGGAACACTGAAGCTTTCTTT | CASTRWGGNTEAFF | NA | TRBJ1-1 | NA | TRBV6-6
TGTGCCAGCAGTACCCGACAGGGGTTCGGTTTGAGGGGCTACCCCTTC | CASSTRQGFGLRGYPF | NA | TRBJ1-2 | TRBD1 | TRBV28
TGTGCCATCAGTGAAGGTCGGGGGAGCACAGATACGCAGTATTTT | CAISEGRGSTDTQYF | NA | TRBJ2-3 | NA | TRBV10-3
TGTGCCTGGAGCGGCAACACGGCTAGGGAGCAGTACTTC | CAWSGNTAREQYF | NA | TRBJ2-7 | NA | TRBV30
TGTGCCAGAAGTCCCCTCTGGAGGAACACTGAAGCTTTCTTT | CARSPLWRNTEAFF | NA | TRBJ1-1 | NA | TRBV5-3
TGCGCCAGCAGGTCCGACAGAGACACTGAAGCTTTCTTT | CASRSDRDTEAFF | NA | TRBJ1-1 | NA | TRBV5-1
TGTGCCTGGACCCGACAGGGGGCCCAAGAGACCCAGTACTTC | CAWTRQGAQETQYF | NA | TRBJ2-5 | TRBD1 | TRBV30
TGTGCCAGCAGAGGACAGGGGGCGGGACAGCCCCAGCATTTT | CASRGQGAGQPQHF | NA | TRBJ1-5 | TRBD1 | TRBV6-1
TGTGCCAGCAGCCTATCGACAGGCGGCAGCCTCGATTTT | CASSLSTGGSLDF | NA | TRBJ1-3 | NA | TRBV7-2
TGTGCCACCAGCAGAGATCGGAGAACGCAGTACTTC | CATSRDRRTQYF | NA | TRBJ2-7 | NA | TRBV15
TGTGCCAGCAGATGGGACAGAGAGAACACTGAAGCTTTCTTT | CASRWDRENTEAFF | NA | TRBJ1-1 | TRBD1 | TRBV6-6
TGTTCCAGCAGCGCGGGCGGAGGGGTCGTATTAGATACGCAGTATTTT | CSSSAGGGVVLDTQYF | NA | TRBJ2-3 | NA | TRBV7-9
TGTGCCAGCAGTTTAACCGGGACAACTAACTATGGCTACACCTTC | CASSLTGTTNYGYTF | NA | TRBJ1-2 | NA | TRBV28
TGTGCCAGCAGCGTTGTAAGCGGGGGGTCCTACGAGCAGTACTTC | CASSVVSGGSYEQYF | NA | TRBJ2-7 | TRBD2 | TRBV7-2
TGTGCCAGCATGGTGCAGGTTAACAACGAGCAGTACTTC | CASMVQVNNEQYF | NA | TRBJ2-7 | NA | TRBV2